What follows are 18 T cell receptor beta chains derived from one specimen sequenced in a study of blood T cell repertoires in COVID-19. The data were produced by immunoSEQ multiplex PCR, yet TCRdb's version contains in-frame clones alone and is incomplete. The top ten hold approximately 2.1% of the sample, which has approximately 100,000 clones, approximately 81% seen once. Sample: peripheral blood. Source of these receptors: a human donor in a cohort sampled during active COVID-19.

The genes are TRBV13 and TRBJ2-1; tentatively, D is TRBD1 (6 bases). Germline CDR1 PRHDT, CDR2 FYEKMQ (reference sequence). V was cut by 4 bases and J by 5 bases, with 12 bases left in between. The CDR3 extends over 14 amino acids. CDR3 nucleotide sequence: TGTGCCAGCAGCTCACAGGGCGGGCACAATGAGCAGTTCTTC. Amino acid sequence: CASSSQGGHNEQFF.

This clone is a singleton in its sample. The chain uses TRBV10-3 and TRBJ2-2; 11 nucleotides agree with TRBD2. The J segment lost 5 bases and the V segment lost 2 bases, leaving 1 base of the junction unmatched. This CDR3 spans 15 amino acids. Germline values: CDR1 ENHRY, CDR2 SYGVKD. Here the CDR3 DNA reads TGTGCCATCAGTGAGCTAGCGGGAGGTACCGGGGAGCTGTTTTTT. This gives the protein CAISELAGGTGELFF.

J is TRBJ1-5 and V is TRBV28; D is ambiguous. Trimming took off 4 bases at V and 8 bases at J, with 9 bases between the two ends. Germline V gives CDR1 MDHEN, CDR2 SYDVKM. CDR3 length: 12 residues. This CDR3 is CASSSLVEPQHF. The CDR3 coding sequence is TGTGCCAGCAGTTCGTTGGTAGAGCCCCAGCATTTT.

The chain uses TRBV28 and TRBJ1-1; the D is unclear. V was shortened by 2 bases and J by 6 bases, with 4 bases between the two germline ends. The CDR3 spans 11 residues. The germline V gene encodes CDR1 MDHEN and CDR2 SYDVKM. The CDR3 loop reads CASSLHAEAFF. CDR3 nucleotide sequence: TGTGCCAGCAGTTTACATGCTGAAGCTTTCTTT.

The CDR3 bases are TGTGCTAGTGGACCGGGTCTAGGGGGCACCGGGGAGCTGTTTTTT. Translated: CASGPGLGGTGELFF. This chain connects TRBV12-5 to TRBJ2-2, with a tentative D call TRBD1 (6 bases). V lost 6 bases and J 4 bases, leaving 15 bases between the germline ends. This CDR3 comprises 15 residues. CDR1 is LGHNT and CDR2 is FRNRAP in the germline V gene.

This clone has a single count. A junction boundary mismatches the germline segment, possibly from a read error. The rearrangement links TRBV5-1 to TRBJ2-3, with 8 bases that match TRBD2. The V gene's germline CDR1 is SGHRS and CDR2 YFSETQ. The CDR3 consists of 15 residues. The CDR3 loop reads CASSLLAGGTDTQYF. In nucleotides, the CDR3 is TGCGCCAGCAGCTTATTGGCGGGGGGCACTGATACGCAGTATTTT.

The chain uses TRBV15 and TRBJ2-6, with D possibly matching TRBD1 (6 bases). The CDR3 covers 18 residues. From germline, CDR1 is LNHNV and CDR2 YYDKDF (reference sequence). V dropped 1 base and J dropped 0 bases, with 13 bases sitting between them. CDR3 coding DNA: TGTGCCACCAGCAGAGTCCGGGACATCTTCTCTGGGGCCAACGTCCTGACTTTC. Its translation: CATSRVRDIFSGANVLTF.

The V gene is TRBV5-1, the J gene TRBJ2-2; perhaps TRBD2 as D (5 bases). This CDR3 is 14 amino acids long. Germline loops: CDR1 SGHRS, CDR2 YFSETQ. V lost 3 bases to trimming and J lost 6 bases, with 12 bases between them. The CDR3: CASSWGSGSGELFF. In DNA, the CDR3 is TGCGCCAGCAGCTGGGGATCGGGATCCGGGGAGCTGTTTTTT.

V usage is TRBV9 and J usage is TRBJ2-5; 14 bases line up with TRBD2. Germline CDR1 and CDR2: SGDLS and YYNGEE. The CDR3 totals 17 residues. The junction had 7 bases not matched to a gene; V was cut back by 3 bases and J by 3 bases. The CDR3 reads CASSARPGLAGEETQYF. For the CDR3, the DNA is TGTGCCAGCAGCGCCCGACCGGGACTAGCGGGAGAAGAGACCCAGTACTTC.

V usage is TRBV27 and J usage is TRBJ1-5, with D tentatively TRBD1 (6 bases). Germline lookup yields CDR1 MNHEY and CDR2 SMNVEV (reference sequence). The CDR3 spans 15 residues. With 3 bases removed from V and 2 bases from J, the gap between germline ends came to 11 bases. CDR3 nucleotide sequence: TGTGCCAGCAGTTTTGGCAGGGGTGGCAATCAGCCCCAGCATTTT. This sequence encodes CASSFGRGGNQPQHF.

The gene calls are TRBV4-2 and TRBJ2-1; 9 bases align to TRBD2. Germline loops: CDR1 LGHNA, CDR2 YNFKEQ. The CDR3 covers 18 residues. With V trimmed by 2 bases and J by 5 bases, 13 bases remained unmatched. The CDR3 DNA reads as TGTGCCAGCAGCCAACTGCTTAAGGGGCGGGAGGGAGACAATGAGCAGTTCTTC. Encoded protein: CASSQLLKGREGDNEQFF.

This clone was found many times. V is TRBV18 and J is TRBJ2-7; 10 bases map to TRBD2. Germline V CDR1 and CDR2: KGHSH, LQKENI. J gave up 6 bases and V 3 bases, and 8 bases lay outside the gene matches. This CDR3 spans 15 amino acids. CDR3: CASSPVASGSSEQYF. The CDR3 nucleotides are TGTGCCAGCTCACCGGTAGCTAGCGGGAGTTCCGAGCAGTACTTC.

This chain uses TRBV2 with TRBJ2-7; D is possibly TRBD1 (6 bases). Germline values: CDR1 SNHLY, CDR2 FYNNEI. Trimming cost V 4 bases and J 1 base, with 14 bases left between them. The CDR3 consists of 15 residues. The CDR3 DNA follows: TGTGCCAGCAGTGTCGAGGGACAAGCTTCCTACGAGCAGTACTTC. It translates to CASSVEGQASYEQYF.

The CDR3 bases are TGTGCCAGTAGTGGCGGGTCAGGGAACACTGAAGCTTTCTTT. It translates to CASSGGSGNTEAFF. This rearrangement joins TRBV19 to TRBJ1-1; D remains ambiguous. Trimming pared 5 bases from V and 1 base from J, leaving 11 bases between. The germline gives CDR1 LNHDA, CDR2 SQIVND (reference sequence). This CDR3 is 14 amino acids long.

V gene TRBV6-5 combines with J gene TRBJ1-6, with TRBD1 identical over 9 bases. Germline-derived CDR1 and CDR2 are MNHEY and SVGAGI. CDR3 size: 15 residues. V was clipped by 7 bases and J by 7 bases; unmatched bases: 8. CDR3 in DNA: TGTGCCAGCACCAGGGACAGGGTCGAGAATTCACCCCTCCACTTT. This translates into CASTRDRVENSPLHF.

The CDR3 reads CASSSEGRPTEAFF. In DNA form, the CDR3 reads TGTGCCAGCAGTAGCGAGGGTCGGCCCACTGAAGCTTTCTTT. The chain joins TRBV6-6 to TRBJ1-1; D unclear. V lost 5 bases and J lost 4, with 14 bases in between. Germline V CDR1 and CDR2: MNHNY, SVGAGI (reference sequence). This CDR3 is built from 14 residues.

A remark on this clone: A junction boundary mismatches the germline segment, possibly from a read error. V is TRBV30 and J is TRBJ2-7; D might be TRBD1 (5 bases). The V gene's germline CDR1 is GTSNPN and CDR2 SVGIG (reference sequence). This CDR3 region has 14 residues. In DNA form, the CDR3 reads TGTGCCTGGAACCTAGGGGCGGTTGGCGAAGGTGGTCGGTTC. Translated: CAWNLGAVGEGGRF.

For the CDR3, the DNA is TGCGCCAGCAGCTTGGCCCTATTAGGGACAGGCTCCTACGAGCAGTACTTC. Protein product: CASSLALLGTGSYEQYF. The chain couples TRBV5-1 to TRBJ2-7; 8 bases map to TRBD1. This CDR3 region has 17 residues. V lost 0 bases to trimming and J lost 0 bases; unmatched junction nucleotides: 8. Germline V lookup: CDR1 SGHRS, CDR2 YFSETQ.